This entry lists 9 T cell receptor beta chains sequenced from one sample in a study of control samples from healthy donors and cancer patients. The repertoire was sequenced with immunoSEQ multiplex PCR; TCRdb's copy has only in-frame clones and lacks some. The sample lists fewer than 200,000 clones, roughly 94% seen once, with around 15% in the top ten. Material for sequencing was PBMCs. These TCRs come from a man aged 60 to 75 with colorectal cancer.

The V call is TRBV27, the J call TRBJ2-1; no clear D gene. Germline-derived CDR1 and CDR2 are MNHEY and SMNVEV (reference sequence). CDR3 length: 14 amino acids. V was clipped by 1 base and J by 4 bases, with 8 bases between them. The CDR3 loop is CASSLFPAYNEQFF. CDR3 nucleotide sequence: TGTGCCAGCAGTTTATTTCCAGCGTACAATGAGCAGTTCTTC.

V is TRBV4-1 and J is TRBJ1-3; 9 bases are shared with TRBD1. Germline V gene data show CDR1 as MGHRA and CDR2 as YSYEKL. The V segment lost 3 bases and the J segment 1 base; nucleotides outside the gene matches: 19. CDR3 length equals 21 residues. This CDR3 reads CASSHGVRGDRVRFSGNTIYF. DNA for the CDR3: TGCGCCAGCAGCCATGGGGTCCGAGGGGACAGGGTACGTTTTTCTGGAAACACCATATATTTT.

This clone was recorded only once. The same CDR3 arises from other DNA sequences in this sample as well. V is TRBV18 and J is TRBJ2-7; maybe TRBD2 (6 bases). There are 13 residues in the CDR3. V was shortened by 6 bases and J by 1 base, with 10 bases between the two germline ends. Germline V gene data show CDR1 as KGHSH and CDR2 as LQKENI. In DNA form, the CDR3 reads TGTGCCAGCTCGCGGGAAGGGTCCTACGAGCAGTACTTC. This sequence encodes CASSREGSYEQYF.

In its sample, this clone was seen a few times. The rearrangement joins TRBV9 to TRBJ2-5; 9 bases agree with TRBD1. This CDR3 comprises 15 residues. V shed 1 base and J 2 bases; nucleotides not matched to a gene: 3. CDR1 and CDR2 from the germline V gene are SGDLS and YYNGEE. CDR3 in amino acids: CASSVRDREQETQYF. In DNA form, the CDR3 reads TGTGCCAGCAGCGTAAGGGACAGGGAACAAGAGACCCAGTACTTC.

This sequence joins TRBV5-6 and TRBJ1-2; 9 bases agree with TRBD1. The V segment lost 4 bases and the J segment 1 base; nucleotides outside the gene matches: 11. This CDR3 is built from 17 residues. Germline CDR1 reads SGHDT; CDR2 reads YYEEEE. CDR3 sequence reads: CASSLPGQGFHNYGYTF. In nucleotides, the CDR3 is TGTGCCAGCAGCCTACCGGGACAGGGCTTTCATAACTATGGCTACACCTTC.

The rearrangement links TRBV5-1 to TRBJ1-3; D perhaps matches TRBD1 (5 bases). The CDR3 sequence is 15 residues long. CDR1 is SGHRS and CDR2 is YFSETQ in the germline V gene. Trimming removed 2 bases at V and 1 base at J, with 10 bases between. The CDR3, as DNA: TGCGCCAGCAGCTTCAGTGAGGGGTCTGGAAACACCATATATTTT. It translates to CASSFSEGSGNTIYF.

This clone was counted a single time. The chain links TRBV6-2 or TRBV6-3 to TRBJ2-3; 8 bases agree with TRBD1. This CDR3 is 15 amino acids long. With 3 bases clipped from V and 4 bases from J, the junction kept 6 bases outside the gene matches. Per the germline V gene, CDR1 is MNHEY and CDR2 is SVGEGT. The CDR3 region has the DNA TGTGCCAGCAGTTATGGACAGGGAAGGGCAGATACGCAGTATTTT. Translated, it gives CASSYGQGRADTQYF.

This chain's CDR3 is CASSRGQDNEKLFF. In DNA, the CDR3 is TGTGCCAGCAGCAGGGGGCAGGATAATGAAAAACTGTTTTTT. This chain uses TRBV6-6 with TRBJ1-4; 8 bases align to TRBD1. V gave up 6 bases and J gave up 4 bases; unmatched junction bases: 4. The germline V gene has CDR1 MNHNY and CDR2 SVGAGI (reference sequence). The CDR3 contains 14 residues.

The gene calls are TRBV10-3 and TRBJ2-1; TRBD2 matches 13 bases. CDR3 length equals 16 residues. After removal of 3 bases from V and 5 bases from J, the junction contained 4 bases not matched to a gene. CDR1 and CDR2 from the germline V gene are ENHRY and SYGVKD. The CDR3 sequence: CAISDPGLAGNNEQFF. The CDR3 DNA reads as TGTGCCATCAGTGACCCGGGACTAGCGGGGAACAATGAGCAGTTCTTC.